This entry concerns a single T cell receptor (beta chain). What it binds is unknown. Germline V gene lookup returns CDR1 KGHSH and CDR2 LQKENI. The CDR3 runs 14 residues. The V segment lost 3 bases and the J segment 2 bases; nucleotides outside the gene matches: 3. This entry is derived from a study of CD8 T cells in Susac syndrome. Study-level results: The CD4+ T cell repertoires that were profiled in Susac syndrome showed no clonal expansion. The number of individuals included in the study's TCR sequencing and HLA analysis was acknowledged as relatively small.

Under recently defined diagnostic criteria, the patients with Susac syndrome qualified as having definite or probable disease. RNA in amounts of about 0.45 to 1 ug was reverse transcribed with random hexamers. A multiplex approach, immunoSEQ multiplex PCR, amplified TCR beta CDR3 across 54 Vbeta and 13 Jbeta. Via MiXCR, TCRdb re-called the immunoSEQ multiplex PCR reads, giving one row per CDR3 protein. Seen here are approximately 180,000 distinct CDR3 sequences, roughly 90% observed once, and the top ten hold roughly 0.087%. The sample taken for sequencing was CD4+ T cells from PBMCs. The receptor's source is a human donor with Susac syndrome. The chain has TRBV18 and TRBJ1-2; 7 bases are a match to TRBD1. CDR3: CASSPSTGNYGYTF. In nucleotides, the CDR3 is TGTGCCAGCTCACCGTCGACAGGGAACTATGGCTACACCTTC.